Shown below are 31 T cell receptor beta chains from a single sample sequenced in a study of blood T cell repertoires in COVID-19 (dated by TCRdb to 2019 to 2021). Library construction relied on the immunoSEQ multiplex PCR assay. This is the immuneACCESS table as TCRdb keeps it, with only in-frame sequences that have V and J called. A part of the clones is gone; compared with another copy, unresolved V genes explain less than half, and the rest is unexplained. This sample is represented by around 82,000 clones; about 88% of them were singletons. About 12% of the sample is taken by the ten largest. What was sequenced was peripheral blood. These receptors all come from a man between 65 and 85 years old with active or convalescent COVID-19.

The chain joins TRBV5-1 to TRBJ2-7; weak D call: TRBD1 (6 bases). The CDR3 runs to 13 residues. The germline V and J ends were trimmed by 5 bases and 2 bases, with 11 bases remaining between them. Per the germline V gene, CDR1 is SGHRS and CDR2 is YFSETQ. The DNA of the CDR3 is TGCGCCAGCAGAAGGGGACAAGCCTACGAGCAGTACTTC. Its translation is CASRRGQAYEQYF.

The chain joins TRBV2 to TRBJ2-2; D is perhaps TRBD2 (5 bases). The germline CDR1 and CDR2 sequences are SNHLY and FYNNEI. CDR3 length equals 14 residues. V lost 7 bases, J lost 3 bases, and 12 bases lay in between. The CDR3 bases are TGTGCCAGCATGACTAACAGTGACACCGGGGAGCTGTTTTTT. Amino acid sequence: CASMTNSDTGELFF. The whole variable domain, remainder taken from reference TRBV2 and TRBJ2-2, is EPEVTQTPSHQVTQMGQEVILRCVPISNHLYFYWYRQILGQKVEFLVSFYNNEISEKSEIFDDQFSVERPDGSNFTLKIRSTKLEDSAMYFCASMTNSDTGELFFGEGSRLTVL.

The genes are TRBV5-5 and TRBJ1-5; 8 bases are shared with TRBD1. The germline V gene has CDR1 SGHKS and CDR2 YYEKEE (reference sequence). The CDR3 is made up of 19 amino acids. The ends lost 1 base at V and 3 bases at J; junction bases unmatched: 15. CDR3 in DNA: TGTGCCAGCAGCTTGCGACCTGACAGGGGACTAGCTTACAATCAGCCCCAGCATTTT. It is translated as CASSLRPDRGLAYNQPQHF.

J is TRBJ1-1 and V is TRBV2, with no clear D. Germline CDR1 is SNHLY and CDR2 is FYNNEI. The CDR3 sequence is 14 residues long. The germline V and J ends were trimmed by 4 bases and 2 bases, with 11 bases remaining between them. As DNA, the CDR3 is TGTGCCAGCAGTGGGACTCGGGGTAACACTGAAGCTTTCTTT. Amino acid sequence: CASSGTRGNTEAFF.

This clone is a singleton in its sample. V is TRBV7-9 and J is TRBJ1-2; 7 nucleotides match TRBD1. After removal of 1 base from V and 6 bases from J, the junction contained 5 bases not matched to a gene. Germline assignment: CDR1 SEHNR and CDR2 FQNEAQ (reference sequence). This CDR3 has 14 amino acids. This CDR3 is CASSLGGGGDGYTF. The CDR3 DNA is TGTGCCAGCAGCTTAGGAGGAGGGGGCGATGGCTACACCTTC. Combining the CDR3 with reference TRBV7-9 and TRBJ1-2 gives the whole variable domain DTGVSQNPRHKITKRGQNVTFRCDPISEHNRLYWYRQTLGQGPEFLTYFQNEAQLEKSRLLSDRFSAERPKGSFSTLEIQRTEQGDSAMYLCASSLGGGGDGYTFGSGTRLTVV.

This chain joins TRBV6-2 or TRBV6-3 and TRBJ2-3; possible D gene TRBD2, 6 bases. This CDR3 spans 15 amino acids. Trimming left V 2 bases short and J 6 bases short, with 15 bases between. The germline CDR1 and CDR2 sequences are MNHEY and SVGEGT. Written as DNA, the CDR3 is TGTGCCAGCAGTTACCGAACTAGCTGGTCGGATACGCAGTATTTT. As protein: CASSYRTSWSDTQYF.

This chain joins TRBV3-1 (or the pseudogene TRBV3-2) and TRBJ1-2; no clear D. The V and J ends lost 0 bases and 4 bases respectively, with 15 bases between them. CDR1 and CDR2 from the germline V gene are LGHDT and YNNKEL (reference sequence). The CDR3 runs to 16 residues. Written as DNA, the CDR3 is TGTGCCAGCAGCCAAGAGACACTCTCTAACCTCTATGGCTACACCTTC. Translation: CASSQETLSNLYGYTF.

V usage is TRBV5-6 and J usage is TRBJ2-1; TRBD1 is a possible D gene (5 bases). The V gene's germline CDR1 is SGHDT and CDR2 YYEEEE. V shed 4 bases and J shed 4 bases, with 12 bases lying between them. The CDR3 extends over 14 amino acids. CDR3 sequence (DNA): TGTGCCAGCAGCCGTGGGGCAGATTACAATGAGCAGTTCTTC. Protein product: CASSRGADYNEQFF. Full variable domain (missing parts from reference TRBV5-6 and TRBJ2-1): DAGVTQSPTHLIKTRGQQVTLRCSPKSGHDTVSWYQQALGQGPQFIFQYYEEEERQRGNFPDRFSGHQFPNYSSELNVNALLLGDSALYLCASSRGADYNEQFFGPGTRLTVL.

The rearrangement uses TRBV11-2 and TRBJ2-7; 7 nucleotides line up with TRBD2. Per the germline V gene, CDR1 is SGHAT and CDR2 is FQNNGV. The CDR3 covers 14 residues. V shed 1 base, J shed 2 bases, and the junction held 2 bases outside the gene matches. Written as DNA, the CDR3 is TGTGCCAGCAGCTTAGGGGGGACTACCTACGAGCAGTACTTC. Protein product: CASSLGGTTYEQYF.

The V gene is TRBV27, the J gene TRBJ1-1; D may be TRBD1 (5 bases). The CDR3 sequence is 13 residues long. V gave up 6 bases and J gave up 4 bases, with 12 bases separating them. Per the germline V gene, CDR1 is MNHEY and CDR2 is SMNVEV (reference sequence). CDR3 sequence reads: CASSLNRITEAFF. The CDR3 bases are TGTGCCAGCAGCCTTAACAGGATCACTGAAGCTTTCTTT.

The chain links TRBV6-1 to TRBJ2-6; TRBD1 is a possible D gene (6 bases). V lost 3 bases to trimming and J lost 0 bases, with 21 bases between them. The CDR3 extends over 20 amino acids. Per germline, CDR1 MNHNS and CDR2 SASEGT. The CDR3 DNA sequence: TGTGCCAGCAGTGACTACGGGACATCGCGTTTACTCTCTGGGGCCAACGTCCTGACTTTC. Protein product: CASSDYGTSRLLSGANVLTF.

This clone is deemed medium-sized. The V and J genes are TRBV27 and TRBJ2-7; tentatively, D is TRBD1 (5 bases). Trimming stripped 2 bases from V and 1 base from J, with 12 bases between. The CDR3 is 15 amino acids. Per germline, CDR1 MNHEY and CDR2 SMNVEV (reference sequence). Here the CDR3 DNA reads TGTGCCAGCAGTTTAGACGGACAAATTTCCTACGAGCAGTACTTC. It specifies CASSLDGQISYEQYF.

This clone was recorded only once. The chain joins TRBV5-6 to TRBJ1-1; D is unclear. This CDR3 is 17 amino acids long. Trimming pared 2 bases from V and 0 bases from J, leaving 17 bases between. Germline assignment: CDR1 SGHDT and CDR2 YYEEEE. DNA of the CDR3: TGTGCCAGCAGCTTCTGGGTGATGGGCTCCATGAACACTGAAGCTTTCTTT. It encodes CASSFWVMGSMNTEAFF.

The chain joins TRBV7-7 to TRBJ2-7; a weak D match, TRBD2 (6 bases). The length of the CDR3 is 14 residues. The germline CDR1 and CDR2 sequences are SSHAT and FNYEAQ (reference sequence). With 10 bases removed from V and 0 bases from J, the gap between germline ends came to 16 bases. CDR3 amino acids: CATPRGAPSYEQYF. The CDR3 DNA sequence: TGTGCCACCCCGCGCGGGGCCCCCTCCTACGAGCAGTACTTC.

V gene TRBV5-4 combines with J gene TRBJ1-2; TRBD1 agrees at 7 bases. With V trimmed by 0 bases and J by 5 bases, 4 bases remained unmatched. Germline CDR1 SGHNT, CDR2 YYREEE (reference sequence). The CDR3 spans 14 residues. The CDR3 DNA follows: TGTGCCAGCAGCTTGGAGGGACAGCGATATGGCTACACCTTC. It encodes CASSLEGQRYGYTF.

This chain joins TRBV24-1 and TRBJ1-5, with D possibly being TRBD1 (5 bases). Trimming stripped 4 bases from V and 6 bases from J, with 15 bases between. The CDR3 extends over 15 amino acids. The germline gives CDR1 KGHDR, CDR2 SFDVKD. Written as DNA, the CDR3 is TGTGCCACCAGTGAGGAGGGGAGGGGAACTCAGCCCCAGCATTTT. This gives the protein CATSEEGRGTQPQHF.

The chain links TRBV6-5 to TRBJ2-1; no clear D. With 5 bases removed from V and 0 bases from J, the gap between germline ends came to 11 bases. The V gene's germline CDR1 is MNHEY and CDR2 SVGAGI. This CDR3 has 15 residues. The CDR3 DNA reads as TGTGCCAGCAGTCGTGAAGCGAGCTCCTACAATGAGCAGTTCTTC. This encodes CASSREASSYNEQFF.

The chain has TRBV14 and TRBJ1-1; the D gene is possibly TRBD1 (5 bases). Per the germline V gene, CDR1 is SGHDN and CDR2 is FVKESK. Trimming shortened V by 4 bases and J by 13 bases, and 16 bases separated the two germline ends. The CDR3 contains 12 residues. The CDR3 DNA reads as TGTGCCAGCAGCCTAGGAGGGACGGGAGGTTTCTTT. It translates to CASSLGGTGGFF.

J is TRBJ1-5 and V is TRBV28, with no clear D. The germline CDR1 and CDR2 sequences are MDHEN and SYDVKM. The CDR3 contains 16 residues. Trimming shortened V by 5 bases and J by 1 base, and 15 bases separated the two germline ends. CDR3 sequence (DNA): TGTGCCAGCAGTATCCCCTCGGGGTTGAGCAATCAGCCCCAGCATTTT. It is translated as CASSIPSGLSNQPQHF.

The chain recombines TRBV23-1 with TRBJ2-1; D is unresolved. TRBV23-1 is an ORF; its function is uncertain. Trimming pared 0 bases from V and 0 bases from J, leaving 15 bases between. The CDR3 has 18 residues. The CDR3 loop reads CASSQSTGPTSSYNEQFF. The CDR3, as DNA: TGCGCCAGCAGTCAATCAACTGGGCCAACGAGCTCCTACAATGAGCAGTTCTTC.

V is TRBV4-1 and J is TRBJ1-2; D ambiguous. The CDR3 runs 12 residues. Per germline, CDR1 MGHRA and CDR2 YSYEKL. The germline V and J ends were trimmed by 1 base and 4 bases, with 4 bases remaining between them. The CDR3 sequence: CASSQGLYGYTF. The DNA of the CDR3 is TGCGCCAGCAGCCAAGGTCTCTATGGCTACACCTTC.

This clone was counted a single time. V is TRBV7-8 and J is TRBJ1-5; 9 bases are shared with TRBD1. Germline V lookup: CDR1 SGHVS, CDR2 FQNEAQ. The CDR3 loop spans 16 amino acids. The V gene end was trimmed by 5 bases and the J gene end by 7 bases; junction bases not matched to a gene: 12. The CDR3 DNA reads TGTGCCAGCAGCCCCCTGGGGGGGACAGGGCTCCAGCCCCAGCATTTT. Amino acids: CASSPLGGTGLQPQHF.

This sequence joins TRBV29-1 and TRBJ2-3; 9 nucleotides agree with TRBD1. V gave up 2 bases and J gave up 7 bases; unmatched junction bases: 10. This CDR3 is 15 amino acids long. Germline V CDR1 and CDR2: SQVTM, ANQGSEA. CDR3 in DNA: TGCAGCGTTGAAATTTTGGAACAGGGGGCGTATACGCAGTATTTT. Residues: CSVEILEQGAYTQYF.

This sequence joins TRBV28 and TRBJ1-6, with a weak D call TRBD1 (5 bases). Trimming removed 8 bases from V and 0 bases from J, with 14 bases in between. Germline V gene sequence: CDR1 MDHEN, CDR2 SYDVKM. CDR3 length equals 16 residues. Here the CDR3 DNA reads TGTGCCAGCTGGCGGGGGACCTTCTCCTATAATTCACCCCTCCACTTT. It yields the protein CASWRGTFSYNSPLHF. The entire variable domain, with the rest obtained from reference TRBV28 and TRBJ1-6, is as follows: DVKVTQSSRYLVKRTGEKVFLECVQDMDHENMFWYRQDPGLGLRLIYFSYDVKMKEKGDIPEGYSVSREKKERFSLILESASTNQTSMYLCASWRGTFSYNSPLHFGNGTRLTVT.

The chain couples TRBV9 to TRBJ2-6; D is undetermined. There are 17 residues in the CDR3. Trimming stripped 4 bases from V and 4 bases from J, with 18 bases between. CDR1 is SGDLS, CDR2 YYNGEE, per germline. The CDR3 spells CASSFPIRVEGANVLTF. CDR3 DNA sequence: TGTGCCAGCAGCTTCCCGATTCGGGTGGAAGGGGCCAACGTCCTGACTTTC.

This clone was observed a single time. The chain is built from TRBV4-3 and TRBJ2-3; unclear D gene. The V gene lost 1 base and the J gene lost 2 bases, with 10 bases spanning the gap. This CDR3 region has 15 residues. In germline, CDR1 is LGHNA, CDR2 YSLEER. The CDR3 region is CASSQGHLSTDTQYF. For the CDR3, the DNA is TGCGCCAGCAGCCAAGGTCATTTGTCCACAGATACGCAGTATTTT.

The CDR3 here is CASSPSTPRGEQYF. DNA for the CDR3: TGCGCCAGCAGCCCTTCCACCCCCAGGGGAGAGCAGTACTTC. This rearrangement joins TRBV5-1 to TRBJ2-7, with D tentatively TRBD1 (6 bases). Germline CDR1 and CDR2: SGHRS and YFSETQ. Trimming shortened V by 4 bases and J by 7 bases, and 18 bases separated the two germline ends. CDR3 length: 14 residues. Together with reference TRBV5-1 and TRBJ2-7, the CDR3 gives the full variable domain: KAGVTQTPRYLIKTRGQQVTLSCSPISGHRSVSWYQQTPGQGLQFLFEYFSETQRNKGNFPGRFSGRQFSNSRSEMNVSTLELGDSALYLCASSPSTPRGEQYFGPGTRLTVT.

The chain recombines TRBV4-1 with TRBJ1-4; D is unclear. The germline V gene has CDR1 MGHRA and CDR2 YSYEKL. Trimming shortened V by 3 bases and J by 3 bases, and 8 bases separated the two germline ends. This CDR3 is built from 14 residues. The CDR3 nucleotides are TGCGCCAGCAGCCAGGCCCCCTCTAATGAAAAACTGTTTTTT. The encoded protein is CASSQAPSNEKLFF.

The V call is TRBV24-1, the J call TRBJ1-5; perhaps TRBD1 as D (5 bases). Trimming took 4 bases from V and 7 from J, leaving 10 bases between them. CDR1 and CDR2 (germline): KGHDR, SFDVKD. This CDR3 has 13 residues. CDR3 in DNA: TGTGCCACCAGTGACCAGGGAGGGCAGCCCCAGCATTTT. This codes for CATSDQGGQPQHF.

This chain joins TRBV5-1 and TRBJ1-2, with TRBD1 as a possible D gene (5 bases). V lost 4 bases, J lost 4 bases, and 17 bases lay in between. Germline loops: CDR1 SGHRS, CDR2 YFSETQ. The CDR3 runs to 15 residues. The CDR3 DNA sequence: TGCGCCAGCAGCCCCGGACAAATGCTTTCCTATGGCTACACCTTC. This translates into CASSPGQMLSYGYTF.

The rearrangement uses TRBV19 and TRBJ2-7; weak D call: TRBD2 (6 bases). The CDR3 loop spans 13 amino acids. V lost 5 bases and J lost 2, with 10 bases in between. CDR1 is LNHDA, CDR2 SQIVND, per germline (reference sequence). Written as DNA, the CDR3 is TGTGCCAGTAGTGTGGGACTTACCTACGAGCAGTACTTC. This translates into CASSVGLTYEQYF.